This T cell receptor beta chain was recovered during a study of OX40 agonist ivuxolimab in advanced cancers. Overall study: Allowance was made for prior anti-PD-1, anti-PD-L1 or anti-CTLA-4 therapy, and roughly 40% had some. Study-level points and caveats: At 0.1 to 3.0 mg/kg and by week 6, CD4+ and CD8+ T cells in the blood had expanded clonally. In the 0.1-3.0 mg/kg groups, partial responders showed among the lowest expansion. Expanded clones belonging to CD8+ T cells outnumbered, on average, those of CD4+.

Assay used: immunoSEQ multiplex PCR; TCRdb lists only in-frame clones, some missing. The sample shows about 59,000 clones, 90% to 95% of them seen only once. From germline, CDR1 is SGHVS and CDR2 FNYEAQ. Between the trimmed V and J ends, which lost 5 bases and 1 base, there was a span of 8 bases. The CDR3 has 13 residues. A word on this clone: The antigen is not known.

The V gene is TRBV7-6, the J gene TRBJ1-1, with D uncertain. The clonotype was recovered from an adult with an advanced solid tumor such as melanoma, head and neck, liver or kidney cancer. Sequencing was performed on CD4+ or CD8+ T cells sorted from blood, taken in a trial of the OX40 agonist ivuxolimab. CDR3 bases: TGTGCCAGCAGCCCTGGGGAGAACACTGAAGCTTTCTTT. This codes for CASSPGENTEAFF.